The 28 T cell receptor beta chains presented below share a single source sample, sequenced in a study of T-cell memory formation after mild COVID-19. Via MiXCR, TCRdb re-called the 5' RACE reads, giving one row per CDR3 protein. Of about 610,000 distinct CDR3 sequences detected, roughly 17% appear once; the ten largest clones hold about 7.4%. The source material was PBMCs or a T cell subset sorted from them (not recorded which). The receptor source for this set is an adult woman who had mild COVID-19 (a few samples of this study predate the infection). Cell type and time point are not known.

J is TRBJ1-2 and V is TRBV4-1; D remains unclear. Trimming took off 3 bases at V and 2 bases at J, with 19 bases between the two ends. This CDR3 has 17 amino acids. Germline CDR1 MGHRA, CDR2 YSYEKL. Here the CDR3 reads CASSHPLREGENYGYTF. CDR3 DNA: TGCGCCAGCAGCCACCCCCTACGGGAGGGAGAGAACTATGGCTACACCTTC.

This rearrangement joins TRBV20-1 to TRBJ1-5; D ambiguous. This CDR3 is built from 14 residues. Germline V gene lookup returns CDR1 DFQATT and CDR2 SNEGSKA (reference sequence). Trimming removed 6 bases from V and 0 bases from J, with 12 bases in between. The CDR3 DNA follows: TGCAGTGCAGCAAGCGCGAATAGCAATCAGCCCCAGCATTTT. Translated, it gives CSAASANSNQPQHF.

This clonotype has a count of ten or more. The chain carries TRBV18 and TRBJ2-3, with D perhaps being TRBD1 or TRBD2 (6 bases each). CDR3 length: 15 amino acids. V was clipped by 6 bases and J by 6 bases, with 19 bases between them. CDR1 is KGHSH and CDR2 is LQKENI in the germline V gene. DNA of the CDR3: TGTGCCAGCTCCCCCGGAGGGGGGCACGGGGATACGCAGTATTTT. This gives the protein CASSPGGGHGDTQYF.

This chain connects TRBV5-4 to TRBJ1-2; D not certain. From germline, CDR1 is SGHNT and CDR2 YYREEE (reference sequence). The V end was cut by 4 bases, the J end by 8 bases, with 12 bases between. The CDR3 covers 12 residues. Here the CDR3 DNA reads TGTGCCAGCAGCGGGCAGGAGAGCGGCTACACCTTC. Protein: CASSGQESGYTF. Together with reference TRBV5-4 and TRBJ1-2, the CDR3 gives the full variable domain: ETGVTQSPTHLIKTRGQQVTLRCSSQSGHNTVSWYQQALGQGPQFIFQYYREEENGRGNFPPRFSGLQFPNYSSELNVNALELDDSALYLCASSGQESGYTFGSGTRLTVV.

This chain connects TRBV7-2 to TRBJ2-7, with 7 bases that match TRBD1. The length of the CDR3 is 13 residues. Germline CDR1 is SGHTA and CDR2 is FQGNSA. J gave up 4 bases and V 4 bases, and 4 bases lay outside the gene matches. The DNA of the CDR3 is TGTGCCAGCAGCTGGCTGGACAGGTACGAGCAGTACTTC. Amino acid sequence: CASSWLDRYEQYF.

Here the CDR3 reads CASSLGDLETQYF. The CDR3 region has the DNA TGTGCCAGCAGCCTAGGGGATTTGGAGACCCAGTACTTC. This chain connects TRBV5-4 to TRBJ2-5; possible D gene TRBD1, 5 bases. This CDR3 is 13 amino acids long. V shed 4 bases and J shed 5 bases, with 12 bases lying between them. In germline, CDR1 is SGHNT, CDR2 YYREEE (reference sequence).

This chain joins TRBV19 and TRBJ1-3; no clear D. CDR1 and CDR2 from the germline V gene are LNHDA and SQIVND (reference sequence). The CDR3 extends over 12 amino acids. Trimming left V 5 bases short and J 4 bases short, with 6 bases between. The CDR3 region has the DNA TGTGCCAGTAGTCACGAGGGAAACACCATATATTTT. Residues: CASSHEGNTIYF. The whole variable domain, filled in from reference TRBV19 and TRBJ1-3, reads DGGITQSPKYLFRKEGQNVTLSCEQNLNHDAMYWYRQDPGQGLRLIYYSQIVNDFQKGDIAEGYSVSREKKESFPLTVTSAQKNPTAFYLCASSHEGNTIYFGEGSWLTVV.

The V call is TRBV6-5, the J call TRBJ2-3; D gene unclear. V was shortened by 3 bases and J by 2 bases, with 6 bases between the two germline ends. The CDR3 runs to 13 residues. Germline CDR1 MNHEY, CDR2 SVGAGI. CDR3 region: CASSYDDTDTQYF. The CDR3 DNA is TGTGCCAGCAGTTATGACGACACAGATACGCAGTATTTT.

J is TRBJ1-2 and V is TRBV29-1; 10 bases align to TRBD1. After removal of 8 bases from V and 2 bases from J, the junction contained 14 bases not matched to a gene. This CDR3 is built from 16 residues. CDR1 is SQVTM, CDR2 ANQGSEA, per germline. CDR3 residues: CSLKWDRGSGNYGYTF. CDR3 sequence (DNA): TGCAGCTTAAAATGGGACAGGGGTTCGGGAAACTATGGCTACACCTTC. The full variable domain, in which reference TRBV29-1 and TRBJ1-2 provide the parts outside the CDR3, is SAVISQKPSRDICQRGTSLTIQCQVDSQVTMMFWYRQQPGQSLTLIATANQGSEATYESGFVIDKFPISRPNLTFSTLTVSNMSPEDSSIYLCSLKWDRGSGNYGYTFGSGTRLTVV.

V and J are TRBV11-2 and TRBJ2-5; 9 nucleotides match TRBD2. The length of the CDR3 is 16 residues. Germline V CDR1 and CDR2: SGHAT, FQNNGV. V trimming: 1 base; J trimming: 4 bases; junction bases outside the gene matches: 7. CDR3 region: CASSLAPQAGGETQYF. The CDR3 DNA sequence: TGTGCCAGCAGCTTAGCCCCCCAAGCGGGGGGAGAGACCCAGTACTTC. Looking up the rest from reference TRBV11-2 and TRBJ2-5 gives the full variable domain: EAGVAQSPRYKIIEKRQSVAFWCNPISGHATLYWYQQILGQGPKLLIQFQNNGVVDDSQLPKDRFSAERLKGVDSTLKIQPAKLEDSAVYLCASSLAPQAGGETQYFGPGTRLLVL.

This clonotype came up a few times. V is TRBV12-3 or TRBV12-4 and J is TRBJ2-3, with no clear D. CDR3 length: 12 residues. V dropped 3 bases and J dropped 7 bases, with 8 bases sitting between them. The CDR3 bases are TGTGCCAGCAGTTTTGGGGAAAATACGCAGTATTTT. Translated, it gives CASSFGENTQYF.

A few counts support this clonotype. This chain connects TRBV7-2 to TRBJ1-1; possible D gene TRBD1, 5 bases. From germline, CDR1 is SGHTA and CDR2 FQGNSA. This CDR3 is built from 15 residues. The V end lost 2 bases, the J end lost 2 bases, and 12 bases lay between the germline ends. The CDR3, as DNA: TGTGCCAGCAGCTTAAATGGGGCGGTTAACACTGAAGCTTTCTTT. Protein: CASSLNGAVNTEAFF.

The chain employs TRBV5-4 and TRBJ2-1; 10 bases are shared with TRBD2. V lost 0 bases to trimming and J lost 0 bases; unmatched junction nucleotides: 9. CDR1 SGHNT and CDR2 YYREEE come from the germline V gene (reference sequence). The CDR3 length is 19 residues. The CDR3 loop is CASSLAGTSVVSSYNEQFF. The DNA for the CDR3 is TGTGCCAGCAGCTTGGCCGGGACTAGCGTCGTAAGCTCCTACAATGAGCAGTTCTTC. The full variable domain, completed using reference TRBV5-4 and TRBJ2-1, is ETGVTQSPTHLIKTRGQQVTLRCSSQSGHNTVSWYQQALGQGPQFIFQYYREEENGRGNFPPRFSGLQFPNYSSELNVNALELDDSALYLCASSLAGTSVVSSYNEQFFGPGTRLTVL.

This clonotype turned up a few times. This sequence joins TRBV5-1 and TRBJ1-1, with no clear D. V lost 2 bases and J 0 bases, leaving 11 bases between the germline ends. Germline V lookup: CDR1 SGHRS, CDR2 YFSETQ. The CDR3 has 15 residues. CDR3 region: CASSLSQSMNTEAFF. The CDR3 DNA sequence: TGCGCCAGCAGCTTAAGCCAGTCGATGAACACTGAAGCTTTCTTT.

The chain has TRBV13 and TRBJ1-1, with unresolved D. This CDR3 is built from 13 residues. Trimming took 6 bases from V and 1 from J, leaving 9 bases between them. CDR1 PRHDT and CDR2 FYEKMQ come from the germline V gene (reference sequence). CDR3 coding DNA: TGTGCCAGCAGTCCGTCTGAGAACACTGAAGCTTTCTTT. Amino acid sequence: CASSPSENTEAFF.

The CDR3 nucleotides are TGTGCCAGCAGCACTCCGACCGGGACAGGGGGTCGCGGGCCTAGCTCCTACAATGAGCAGTTCTTC. This translates into CASSTPTGTGGRGPSSYNEQFF. The chain employs TRBV7-8 and TRBJ2-1; 11 bases line up with TRBD1. This CDR3 contains 22 residues. Germline CDR1 is SGHVS and CDR2 is FQNEAQ. V trimming: 5 bases; J trimming: 0 bases; junction bases outside the gene matches: 21.

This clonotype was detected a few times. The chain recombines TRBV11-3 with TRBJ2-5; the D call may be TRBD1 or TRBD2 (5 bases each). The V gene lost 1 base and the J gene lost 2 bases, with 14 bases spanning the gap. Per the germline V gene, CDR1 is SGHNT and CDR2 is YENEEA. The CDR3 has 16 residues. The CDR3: CASSLGYGTEQETQYF. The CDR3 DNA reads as TGTGCCAGCAGCTTAGGGTACGGGACGGAGCAAGAGACCCAGTACTTC.

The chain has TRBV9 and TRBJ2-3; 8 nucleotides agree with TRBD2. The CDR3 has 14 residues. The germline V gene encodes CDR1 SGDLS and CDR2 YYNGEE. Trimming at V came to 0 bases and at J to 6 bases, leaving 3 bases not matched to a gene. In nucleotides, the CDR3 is TGTGCCAGCAGCGTAGGACTAGCGCAGGATACGCAGTATTTT. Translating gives CASSVGLAQDTQYF.

DNA for the CDR3: TGTGCCAGCAGTCAAAGACAGGGGTACGAGCAGTACTTC. It specifies CASSQRQGYEQYF. J is TRBJ2-7 and V is TRBV28, with 8 bases identical to TRBD1. This CDR3 has 13 residues. Trimming took 5 bases from V and 4 from J; bases not matched to a gene: 4. CDR1 and CDR2 from the germline V gene are MDHEN and SYDVKM.

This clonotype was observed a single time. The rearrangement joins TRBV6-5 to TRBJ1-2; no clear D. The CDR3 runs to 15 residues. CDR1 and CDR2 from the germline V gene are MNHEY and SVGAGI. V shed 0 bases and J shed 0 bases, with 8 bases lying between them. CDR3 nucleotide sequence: TGTGCCAGCAGTTACTCGATGGGGACTAACTATGGCTACACCTTC. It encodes CASSYSMGTNYGYTF.

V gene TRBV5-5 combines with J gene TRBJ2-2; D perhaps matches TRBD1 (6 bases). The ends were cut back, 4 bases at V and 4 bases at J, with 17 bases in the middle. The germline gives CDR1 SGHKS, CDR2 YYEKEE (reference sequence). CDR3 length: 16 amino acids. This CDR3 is CASSPGIRGSTGELFF. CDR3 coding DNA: TGTGCCAGCAGCCCAGGGATAAGGGGGTCCACCGGGGAGCTGTTTTTT.

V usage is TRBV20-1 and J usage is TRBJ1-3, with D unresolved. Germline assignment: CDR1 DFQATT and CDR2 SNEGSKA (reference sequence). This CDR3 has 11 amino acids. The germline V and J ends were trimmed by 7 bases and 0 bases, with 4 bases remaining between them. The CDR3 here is CSVASGNTIYF. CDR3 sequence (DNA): TGCAGTGTCGCCTCTGGAAACACCATATATTTT.

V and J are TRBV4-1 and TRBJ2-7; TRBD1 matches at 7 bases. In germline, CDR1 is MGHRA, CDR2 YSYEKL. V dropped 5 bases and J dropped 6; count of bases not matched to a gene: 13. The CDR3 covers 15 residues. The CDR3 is CASSIQQGIRREQYF. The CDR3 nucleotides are TGCGCCAGCAGCATCCAACAGGGGATTCGGCGCGAGCAGTACTTC.

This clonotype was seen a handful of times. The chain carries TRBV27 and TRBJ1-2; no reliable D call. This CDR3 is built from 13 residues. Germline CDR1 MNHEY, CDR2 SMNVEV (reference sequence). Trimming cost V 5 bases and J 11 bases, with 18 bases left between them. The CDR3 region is CASSNSAGRPYTF. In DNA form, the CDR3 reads TGTGCCAGCAGTAATTCGGCCGGGCGGCCGTACACCTTC.

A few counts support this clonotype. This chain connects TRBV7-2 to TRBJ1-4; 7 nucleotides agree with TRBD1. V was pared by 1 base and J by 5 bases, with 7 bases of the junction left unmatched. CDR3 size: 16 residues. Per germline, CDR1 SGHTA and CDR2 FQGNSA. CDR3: CASSLGAVQGNEKLFF. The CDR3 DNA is TGTGCCAGCAGCTTAGGTGCTGTACAGGGGAATGAAAAACTGTTTTTT.

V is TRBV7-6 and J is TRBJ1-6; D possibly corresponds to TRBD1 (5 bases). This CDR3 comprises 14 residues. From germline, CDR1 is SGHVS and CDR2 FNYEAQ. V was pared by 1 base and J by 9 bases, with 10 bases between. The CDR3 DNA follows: TGTGCCAGCAGCTTAGGAGGGGCGGTTTCACCCCTCCACTTT. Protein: CASSLGGAVSPLHF.

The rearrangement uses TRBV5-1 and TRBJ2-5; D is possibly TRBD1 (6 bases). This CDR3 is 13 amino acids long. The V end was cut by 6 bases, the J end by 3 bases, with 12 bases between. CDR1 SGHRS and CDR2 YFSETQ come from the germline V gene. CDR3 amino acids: CASKFPGEETQYF. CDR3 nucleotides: TGCGCCAGCAAATTTCCAGGGGAAGAGACCCAGTACTTC. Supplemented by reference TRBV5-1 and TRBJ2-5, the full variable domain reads KAGVTQTPRYLIKTRGQQVTLSCSPISGHRSVSWYQQTPGQGLQFLFEYFSETQRNKGNFPGRFSGRQFSNSRSEMNVSTLELGDSALYLCASKFPGEETQYFGPGTRLLVL.

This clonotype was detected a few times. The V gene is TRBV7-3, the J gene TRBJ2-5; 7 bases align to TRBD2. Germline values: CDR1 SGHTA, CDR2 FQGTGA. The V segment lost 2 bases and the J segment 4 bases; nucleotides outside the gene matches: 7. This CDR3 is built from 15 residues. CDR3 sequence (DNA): TGTGCCAGCAGCTTACGGGGGGACTATTTAGAGACCCAGTACTTC. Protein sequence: CASSLRGDYLETQYF. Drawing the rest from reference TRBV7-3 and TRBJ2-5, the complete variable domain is GAGVSQTPSNKVTEKGKYVELRCDPISGHTALYWYRQSLGQGPEFLIYFQGTGAADDSGLPNDRFFAVRPEGSVSTLKIQRTERGDSAVYLCASSLRGDYLETQYFGPGTRLLVL.